The rows below give T cell receptor beta chains drawn from one sample of a study of shared clonotypes between healthy human individuals. The protocol was immunoSEQ multiplex PCR, while the TCRdb copy is restricted to in-frame clones and leaves out a portion. The sample includes some 2 million clones, about 94% of them seen just once. Sequencing was done on a sample of naive CD8+ T cells sorted from blood. Every receptor here comes from a man aged 18 to 29 in good health. The CDR3 runs from the conserved cysteine through the conserved F or W. A D gene is named only where the DNA matches it firmly. A clone size is listed for some rows: how often the clone was seen (once, few, many), or a class if it is expanded.

>TRBV28|-|TRBJ2-7|TRBD2
CASSPRGGGYEQYF
TGTGCCAGCAGTCCTCGGGGCGGGGGGTACGAGCAGTACTTC
>TRBV5-1|-|TRBJ1-3|-
CASSLNVQGTGNTIYF
TGCGCCAGCAGCTTGAACGTACAGGGTACTGGAAACACCATATATTTT
>TRBV7-8|once|TRBJ2-1|TRBD2
CASSQLAGGRNEQFF
TGTGCCAGCAGCCAACTAGCGGGAGGGAGGAATGAGCAGTTCTTC
>TRBV2|once|TRBJ1-2|TRBD1
CASSGTGGYGYTF
TGTGCCAGCAGTGGAACAGGGGGCTATGGCTACACCTTC
>TRBV10-3|-|TRBJ2-2|-
CAAGGTDDLTGELFF
TGTGCCGCTGGGGGGACAGACGACCTCACCGGGGAGCTGTTTTTT
>TRBV19|once|TRBJ1-2|-
CASSALYLGGYTF
TGTGCCAGTAGTGCTTTATATCTCGGCGGCTACACCTTC
>TRBV10-2|-|TRBJ1-6|-
CASSEDTNSPLHF
TGCGCCAGCAGTGAGGACACGAATTCACCCCTCCACTTT
>TRBV9|-|TRBJ2-2|-
CASSADGGTVNTGELFF
TGTGCCAGCAGCGCAGACGGGGGAACGGTTAACACCGGGGAGCTGTTTTTT
>TRBV5-6|-|TRBJ1-6|-
CASSLVQVSYNSPLHF
TGTGCCAGCAGCTTGGTACAGGTCTCCTATAATTCACCCCTCCACTTT
>TRBV28|-|TRBJ2-7|-
CASSSIYEQYF
TGTGCCAGCAGTTCAATCTACGAGCAGTACTTC
>TRBV25-1|-|TRBJ1-1|-
CASSEYEGLLNTEAFF
TGTGCCAGCAGTGAATATGAAGGACTCTTGAACACTGAAGCTTTCTTT
>TRBV6-1|-|TRBJ2-7|TRBD2
CASRTGLASYEQYF
TGTGCCAGCAGGACAGGACTAGCGTCGTACGAGCAGTACTTC
>TRBV27|-|TRBJ2-3|TRBD2
CASSLLAGTSTDTQYF
TGTGCCAGCAGTTTATTAGCGGGAACTAGCACAGATACGCAGTATTTT
>TRBV6-5|-|TRBJ2-1|TRBD2
CASGPTSGNNEQFF
TGTGCCAGCGGACCGACTAGCGGAAACAATGAGCAGTTCTTC
>TRBV9|-|TRBJ2-1|TRBD2
CASSVVEGGPGNEQFF
TGTGCCAGCAGCGTAGTCGAGGGAGGGCCTGGTAATGAGCAGTTCTTC
>TRBV9|-|TRBJ2-7|-
CASSVTGAEQYF
TGTGCCAGCAGCGTCACAGGAGCCGAGCAGTACTTC
>TRBV4-1|-|TRBJ1-1|-
CASSQEAGPLNTEAFF
TGCGCCAGCAGCCAAGAGGCAGGACCCCTGAACACTGAAGCTTTCTTT
>TRBV10-3|-|TRBJ2-5|TRBD1
CATSRDRDETQYF
TGTGCCACCTCCCGGGACAGGGATGAGACCCAGTACTTC
>TRBV11-2|-|TRBJ2-7|-
CASSFGGTSYEQYF
TGTGCCAGCAGCTTCGGGGGCACATCCTACGAGCAGTACTTC
>TRBV5-6|-|TRBJ2-7|-
CASSLGSAHEQYF
TGTGCCAGCAGCTTAGGGAGCGCCCACGAGCAGTACTTC
>TRBV10-2|-|TRBJ1-1|-
CASSPLENTEAFF
TGCGCCAGCAGCCCCCTGGAGAACACTGAAGCTTTCTTT
>TRBV28|-|TRBJ2-3|-
CASTIGGADTQYF
TGTGCCAGCACCATAGGGGGAGCAGATACGCAGTATTTT